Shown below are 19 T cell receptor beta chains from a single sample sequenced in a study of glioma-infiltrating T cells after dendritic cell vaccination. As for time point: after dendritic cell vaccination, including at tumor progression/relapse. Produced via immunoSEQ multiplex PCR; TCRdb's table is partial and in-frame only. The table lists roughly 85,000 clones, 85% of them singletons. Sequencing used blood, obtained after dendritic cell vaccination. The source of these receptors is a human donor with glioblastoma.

The DNA for the CDR3 is TGTGCCAGCAGTCGGGGACAGGGGACGGGCAATCAGCCCCAGCATTTT. Translated: CASSRGQGTGNQPQHF. This chain uses TRBV27 with TRBJ1-5; 10 bases match TRBD1. V was clipped by 5 bases and J by 2 bases; unmatched bases: 6. Germline assignment: CDR1 MNHEY and CDR2 SMNVEV (reference sequence). The CDR3 loop spans 16 amino acids.

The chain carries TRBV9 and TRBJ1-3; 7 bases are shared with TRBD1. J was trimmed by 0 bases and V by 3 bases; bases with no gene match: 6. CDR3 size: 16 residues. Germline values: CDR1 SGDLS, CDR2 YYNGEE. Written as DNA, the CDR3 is TGTGCCAGCAGCGGCGACAGGGTTAGCTCTGGAAACACCATATATTTT. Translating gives CASSGDRVSSGNTIYF. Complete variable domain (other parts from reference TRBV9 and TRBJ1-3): DSGVTQTPKHLITATGQRVTLRCSPRSGDLSVYWYQQSLDQGLQFLIQYYNGEERAKGNILERFSAQQFPDLHSELNLSSLELGDSALYFCASSGDRVSSGNTIYFGEGSWLTVV.

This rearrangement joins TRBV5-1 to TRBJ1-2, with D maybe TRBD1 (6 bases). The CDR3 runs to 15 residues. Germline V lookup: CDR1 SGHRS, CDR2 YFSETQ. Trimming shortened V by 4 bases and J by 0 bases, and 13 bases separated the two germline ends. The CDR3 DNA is TGCGCCAGCAGCGTGGAGGGGGGGCCTAACTATGGCTACACCTTC. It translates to CASSVEGGPNYGYTF.

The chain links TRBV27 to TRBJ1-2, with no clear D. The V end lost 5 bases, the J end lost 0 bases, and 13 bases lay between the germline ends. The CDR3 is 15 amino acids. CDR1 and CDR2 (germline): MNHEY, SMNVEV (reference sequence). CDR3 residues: CASSLEGYSNYGYTF. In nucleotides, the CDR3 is TGTGCCAGCAGTCTAGAGGGTTACTCTAACTATGGCTACACCTTC.

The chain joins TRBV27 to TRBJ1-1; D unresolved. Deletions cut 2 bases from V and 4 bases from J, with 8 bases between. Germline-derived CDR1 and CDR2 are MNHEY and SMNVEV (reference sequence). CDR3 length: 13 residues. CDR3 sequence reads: CASSLRGSTEAFF. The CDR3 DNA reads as TGTGCCAGCAGTTTAAGAGGGTCCACTGAAGCTTTCTTT.

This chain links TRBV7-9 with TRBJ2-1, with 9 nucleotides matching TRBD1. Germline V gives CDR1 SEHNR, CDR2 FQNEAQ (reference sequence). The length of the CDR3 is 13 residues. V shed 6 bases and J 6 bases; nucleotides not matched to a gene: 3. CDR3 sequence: CASSSTGGNEQFF. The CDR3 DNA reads TGTGCCAGCAGTTCGACAGGGGGCAATGAGCAGTTCTTC.

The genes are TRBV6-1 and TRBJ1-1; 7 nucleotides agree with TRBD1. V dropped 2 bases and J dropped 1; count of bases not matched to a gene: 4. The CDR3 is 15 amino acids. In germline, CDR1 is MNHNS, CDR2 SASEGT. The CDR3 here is CASSEWAGGNTEAFF. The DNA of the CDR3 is TGTGCCAGCAGTGAATGGGCAGGGGGGAACACTGAAGCTTTCTTT.

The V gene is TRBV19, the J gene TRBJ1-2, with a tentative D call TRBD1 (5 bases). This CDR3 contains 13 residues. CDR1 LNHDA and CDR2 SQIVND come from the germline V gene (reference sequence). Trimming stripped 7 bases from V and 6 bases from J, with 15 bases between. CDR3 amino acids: CASTDGGGDGYTF. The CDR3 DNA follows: TGTGCCAGTACCGACGGGGGTGGGGATGGCTACACCTTC.

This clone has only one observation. The CDR3 loop reads CASSRITGGTEAFF. The CDR3 coding sequence is TGTGCCAGCAGCCGAATTACAGGGGGCACTGAAGCTTTCTTT. This chain links TRBV9 with TRBJ1-1, with 8 positions matching TRBD1. The CDR3 extends over 14 amino acids. Germline CDR1 is SGDLS and CDR2 is YYNGEE. The V segment lost 4 bases and the J segment 4 bases; nucleotides outside the gene matches: 6. The full variable domain, its missing parts supplied by reference TRBV9 and TRBJ1-1, is DSGVTQTPKHLITATGQRVTLRCSPRSGDLSVYWYQQSLDQGLQFLIQYYNGEERAKGNILERFSAQQFPDLHSELNLSSLELGDSALYFCASSRITGGTEAFFGQGTRLTVV.

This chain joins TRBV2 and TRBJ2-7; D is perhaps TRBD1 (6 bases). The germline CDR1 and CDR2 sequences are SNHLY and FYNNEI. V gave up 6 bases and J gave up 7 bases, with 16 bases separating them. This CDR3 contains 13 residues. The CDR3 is CASRDTGPREQYF. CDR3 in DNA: TGTGCCAGCAGGGACACAGGGCCCCGGGAGCAGTACTTC.

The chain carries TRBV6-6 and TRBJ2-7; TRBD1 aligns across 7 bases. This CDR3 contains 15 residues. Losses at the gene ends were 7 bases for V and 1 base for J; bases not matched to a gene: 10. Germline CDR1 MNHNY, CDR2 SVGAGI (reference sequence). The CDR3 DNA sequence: TGTGCCAGCACCCCAGGGACAGTCGCATCCTACGAGCAGTACTTC. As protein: CASTPGTVASYEQYF.

The chain's CDR3 is CASSSWTSGPAPQETQYF. The CDR3 DNA follows: TGTGCCAGCAGTTCTTGGACTAGCGGACCTGCCCCCCAAGAGACCCAGTACTTC. The V call is TRBV27, the J call TRBJ2-5; 10 bases are a match to TRBD2. V dropped 4 bases and J dropped 1; count of bases not matched to a gene: 12. Germline loops: CDR1 MNHEY, CDR2 SMNVEV (reference sequence). This CDR3 comprises 18 residues.

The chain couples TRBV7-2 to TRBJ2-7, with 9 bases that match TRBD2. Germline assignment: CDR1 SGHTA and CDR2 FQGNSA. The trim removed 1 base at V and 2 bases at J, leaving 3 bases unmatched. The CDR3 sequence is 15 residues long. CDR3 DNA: TGTGCCAGCAGCTTAGGTCCTAGCGGGACCTACGAGCAGTACTTC. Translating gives CASSLGPSGTYEQYF. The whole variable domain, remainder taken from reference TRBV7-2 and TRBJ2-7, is GAGVSQSPSNKVTEKGKDVELRCDPISGHTALYWYRQSLGQGLEFLIYFQGNSAPDKSGLPSDRFSAERTGGSVSTLTIQRTQQEDSAVYLCASSLGPSGTYEQYFGPGTRLTVT.

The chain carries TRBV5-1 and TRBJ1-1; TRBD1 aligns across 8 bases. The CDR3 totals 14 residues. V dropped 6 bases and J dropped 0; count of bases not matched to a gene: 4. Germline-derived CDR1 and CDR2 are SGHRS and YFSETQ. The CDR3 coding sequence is TGCGCCAGCACTAAGGGACAGGTGAACACTGAAGCTTTCTTT. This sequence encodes CASTKGQVNTEAFF.

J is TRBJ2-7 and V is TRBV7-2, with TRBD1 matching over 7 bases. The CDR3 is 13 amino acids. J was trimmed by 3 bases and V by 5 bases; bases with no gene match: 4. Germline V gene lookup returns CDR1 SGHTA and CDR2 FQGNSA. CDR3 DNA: TGTGCCAGCAGCGGCTGGGACAGCTACGAGCAGTACTTC. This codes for CASSGWDSYEQYF.

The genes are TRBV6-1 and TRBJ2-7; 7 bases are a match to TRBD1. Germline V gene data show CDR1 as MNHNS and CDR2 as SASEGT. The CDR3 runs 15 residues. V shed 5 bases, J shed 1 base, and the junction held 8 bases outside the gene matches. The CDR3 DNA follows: TGTGCCAGCAGTTTTTTCCAGGGACAGTCCTACGAGCAGTACTTC. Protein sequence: CASSFFQGQSYEQYF.

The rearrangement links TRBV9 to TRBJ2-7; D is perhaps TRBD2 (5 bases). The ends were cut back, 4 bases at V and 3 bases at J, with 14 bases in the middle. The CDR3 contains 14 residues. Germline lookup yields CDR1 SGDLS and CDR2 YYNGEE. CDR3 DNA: TGTGCCAGCAGCCCCGACTATCCGATCTACGAGCAGTACTTC. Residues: CASSPDYPIYEQYF.

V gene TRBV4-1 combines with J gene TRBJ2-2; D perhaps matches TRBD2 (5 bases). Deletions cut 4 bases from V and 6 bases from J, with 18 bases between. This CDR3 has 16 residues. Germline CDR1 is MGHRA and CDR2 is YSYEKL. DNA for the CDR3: TGCGCCAGCAGCCCCGTGCAGAGGGTGAGCTCCGGGGAGCTGTTTTTT. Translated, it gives CASSPVQRVSSGELFF.

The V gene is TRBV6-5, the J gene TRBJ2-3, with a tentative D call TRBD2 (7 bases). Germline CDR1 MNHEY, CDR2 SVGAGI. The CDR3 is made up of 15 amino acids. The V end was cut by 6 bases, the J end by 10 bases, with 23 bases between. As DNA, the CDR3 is TGTGCCAGCAGCACCTTAGAGGGGGGGCCGAAGGCGCAGTATTTT. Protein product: CASSTLEGGPKAQYF.